The 29 T cell receptor beta chains presented below share a single source sample, sequenced in a study of cytomegalovirus exposure and HLA in healthy donors. The PCR employed 60 Vbeta primers together with 13 Jbeta primers. Clones were sequenced by immunoSEQ multiplex PCR, and TCRdb holds only the in-frame ones, with some missing. The sample includes around 130,000 clones, under 70% of them seen just once. Sequencing was carried out using PBMCs. These receptors came from a woman aged 60-70 years in good health and CMV-seronegative.

DNA for the CDR3: TGTGCCAGCAGTTCCCCTGGGACGGGAGGGACCTACGAGCAGTACTTC. Translation: CASSSPGTGGTYEQYF. The rearrangement joins TRBV28 to TRBJ2-7; 8 bases map to TRBD2. CDR1 and CDR2 from the germline V gene are MDHEN and SYDVKM. J lost 2 bases, V lost 4 bases, and 10 bases had no gene match. The CDR3 is made up of 16 amino acids.

The V gene is TRBV15, the J gene TRBJ2-1; TRBD2 matches 13 bases. J was trimmed by 0 bases and V by 5 bases; bases with no gene match: 7. CDR1 and CDR2 from the germline V gene are LNHNV and YYDKDF (reference sequence). The CDR3 extends over 18 amino acids. CDR3 nucleotides: TGTGCCACCAGCGGCGGACTAGCGGGGGCGAGCTCCTACAATGAGCAGTTCTTC. Protein sequence: CATSGGLAGASSYNEQFF.

The chain has TRBV5-6 and TRBJ2-3; 15 bases align to TRBD2. V dropped 4 bases and J dropped 1; count of bases not matched to a gene: 4. The CDR3 has 17 residues. Germline CDR1 reads SGHDT; CDR2 reads YYEEEE. CDR3 sequence: CASSRRTSGGGTDTQYF. In DNA form, the CDR3 reads TGTGCCAGCAGCCGGCGGACTAGCGGGGGGGGCACAGATACGCAGTATTTT.

The V and J genes are TRBV6-5 and TRBJ2-7; D unresolved. The CDR3 extends over 14 amino acids. Germline values: CDR1 MNHEY, CDR2 SVGAGI. Trimming pared 0 bases from V and 6 bases from J, leaving 12 bases between. The CDR3 protein is CASSYSEQVGEQYF. The CDR3, as DNA: TGTGCCAGCAGTTACTCGGAGCAAGTCGGCGAGCAGTACTTC.

This clone was detected only once. The rearrangement uses TRBV9 and TRBJ2-2, with TRBD2 as a possible D gene (5 bases). Trimming pared 0 bases from V and 7 bases from J, leaving 10 bases between. Germline V lookup: CDR1 SGDLS, CDR2 YYNGEE. The CDR3 totals 14 residues. CDR3 coding DNA: TGTGCCAGCAGCGTAGGAGAGGGTAGCGGGGAGCTGTTTTTT. It is translated as CASSVGEGSGELFF.

The J gene is TRBJ2-1, the V gene TRBV29-1; no firm D call. The CDR3 runs to 14 residues. Trimming shortened V by 5 bases and J by 0 bases, and 11 bases separated the two germline ends. In germline, CDR1 is SQVTM, CDR2 ANQGSEA. The CDR3 nucleotides are TGCAGCGTTAGAGCGAGACTCTCCTACAATGAGCAGTTCTTC. Translated: CSVRARLSYNEQFF.

This sequence joins TRBV11-2 and TRBJ2-7, with TRBD2 matching over 10 bases. After removal of 5 bases from V and 0 bases from J, the junction contained 10 bases not matched to a gene. The CDR3 is 17 amino acids. Germline CDR1 reads SGHAT; CDR2 reads FQNNGV. The CDR3 sequence is CASSRTSGAPFSYEQYF. CDR3 DNA sequence: TGTGCCAGCAGCCGTACTAGCGGGGCGCCCTTCTCCTACGAGCAGTACTTC.

The chain recombines TRBV6-1 with TRBJ2-5, with D possibly matching TRBD2 (7 bases). The J call may be incorrect, as the DNA end agrees better with TRBJ2-7. The CDR3 runs 13 residues. Looked up from germline, CDR1 is MNHNS and CDR2 is SASEGT. CDR3 bases: TGTGCCAGTTCTGCGGGGGCCCGCTACGAGCAGTACTTC. It specifies CASSAGARYEQYF.

A few counts support this clone. V gene TRBV6-1 combines with J gene TRBJ2-3, with 12 bases identical to TRBD2. There are 15 residues in the CDR3. J lost 6 bases, V lost 6 bases, and 7 bases had no gene match. Germline assignment: CDR1 MNHNS and CDR2 SASEGT. In nucleotides, the CDR3 is TGTGCCAGCAGCGAAACTAGCGGGGGGCGGGATACGCAGTATTTT. It yields the protein CASSETSGGRDTQYF.

This clone was counted between two and nine times. The J gene is TRBJ2-3, the V gene TRBV10-3; 8 nucleotides agree with TRBD1. This CDR3 has 15 amino acids. Germline V gene lookup returns CDR1 ENHRY and CDR2 SYGVKD. V lost 7 bases, J lost 2 bases, and 8 bases stayed unmatched. The CDR3 coding sequence is TGTGCCATCAAAAAATCGGGACAGGTCACAGATACGCAGTATTTT. It codes for CAIKKSGQVTDTQYF.

The chain recombines TRBV4-1 with TRBJ2-1, with TRBD2 matching over 12 bases. The CDR3 covers 15 residues. Germline CDR1 is MGHRA and CDR2 is YSYEKL. V was pared by 2 bases and J by 9 bases, with 5 bases of the junction left unmatched. The CDR3 nucleotides read TGCGCCAGCAGCCAAACTAGCGGGGGGAAGGGTGAGCAGTTCTTC. Translating gives CASSQTSGGKGEQFF.

The chain joins TRBV5-4 to TRBJ1-6, with TRBD1 identical over 8 bases. J lost 8 bases, V lost 4 bases, and 14 bases had no gene match. The V gene's germline CDR1 is SGHNT and CDR2 YYREEE (reference sequence). This CDR3 is built from 17 residues. The CDR3 reads CASSPGQGVWVDSPLHF. In nucleotides, the CDR3 is TGTGCCAGCAGCCCCGGACAGGGCGTGTGGGTAGATTCACCCCTCCACTTT. The full variable domain, in which reference TRBV5-4 and TRBJ1-6 provide the parts outside the CDR3, is ETGVTQSPTHLIKTRGQQVTLRCSSQSGHNTVSWYQQALGQGPQFIFQYYREEENGRGNFPPRFSGLQFPNYSSELNVNALELDDSALYLCASSPGQGVWVDSPLHFGNGTRLTVT.

The chain couples TRBV5-1 to TRBJ2-2, with 10 positions matching TRBD2. The germline V gene has CDR1 SGHRS and CDR2 YFSETQ. The junction had 5 bases not matched to a gene; V was cut back by 2 bases and J by 4 bases. CDR3 length equals 16 residues. In nucleotides, the CDR3 is TGCGCCAGCAGCTTTAGCGGGGGGAGTGGCACCGGGGAGCTGTTTTTT. It specifies CASSFSGGSGTGELFF.

The chain joins TRBV29-1 to TRBJ2-1, with D maybe TRBD2 (5 bases). Germline CDR1 SQVTM, CDR2 ANQGSEA. V was trimmed by 6 bases and J by 2 bases, leaving 14 bases between them. The length of the CDR3 is 14 residues. CDR3 bases: TGCAGCGTCAATAGCGTTGGGGCCTACAATGAGCAGTTCTTC. It specifies CSVNSVGAYNEQFF.

The J gene is TRBJ1-2, the V gene TRBV7-9; 8 bases are a match to TRBD1. The CDR3 has 15 residues. CDR1 is SEHNR and CDR2 is FQNEAQ in the germline V gene (reference sequence). The V segment lost 0 bases and the J segment 5 bases; nucleotides outside the gene matches: 5. Here the CDR3 DNA reads TGTGCCAGCAGCTTAGCGGGACAGGTGATATATGGCTACACCTTC. Its protein product is CASSLAGQVIYGYTF. The full variable domain, in which reference TRBV7-9 and TRBJ1-2 provide the parts outside the CDR3, is DTGVSQNPRHKITKRGQNVTFRCDPISEHNRLYWYRQTLGQGPEFLTYFQNEAQLEKSRLLSDRFSAERPKGSFSTLEIQRTEQGDSAMYLCASSLAGQVIYGYTFGSGTRLTVV.

J is TRBJ1-1 and V is TRBV6-5, with D possibly TRBD1 on 6 matching bases. The germline V gene encodes CDR1 MNHEY and CDR2 SVGAGI. The CDR3 has 14 residues. V was cut by 2 bases and J by 5 bases, with 12 bases left in between. The CDR3 sequence is CASSYVTGLTEAFF. For the CDR3, the DNA is TGTGCCAGCAGTTACGTCACAGGGTTAACTGAAGCTTTCTTT.

Turning to this clone: At one end, the junction sequence differs from germline, possibly due to a read error. J is TRBJ2-1 and V is TRBV7-9, with 7 bases lining up with TRBD2. The CDR3 consists of 17 residues. CDR1 is SEHNR and CDR2 is FQNEAQ in the germline V gene (reference sequence). DNA of the CDR3: TGTTCCAGCAGCTTACGGACGCCGGGCGGGAGTCTCAATGAGCAGTTCTTC. It yields the protein CSSSLRTPGGSLNEQFF.

The chain uses TRBV10-1 and TRBJ1-4; D unclear. CDR1 and CDR2 from the germline V gene are WNHNN and SYGVQD (reference sequence). The CDR3 extends over 13 amino acids. V lost 10 bases and J lost 0, with 9 bases in between. CDR3 sequence: CATLVPTNEKLFF. CDR3 nucleotide sequence: TGCGCCACCCTAGTGCCAACTAATGAAAAACTGTTTTTT.

This clone was detected only once. The chain employs TRBV28 and TRBJ1-3; D is unclear. CDR3 length equals 14 residues. Germline CDR1 MDHEN, CDR2 SYDVKM. The V gene lost 6 bases and the J gene lost 4 bases, with 13 bases spanning the gap. Written as DNA, the CDR3 is TGTGCCAGCAGCTACTCTGAGGTCGGAAACACCATATATTTT. Translation: CASSYSEVGNTIYF.

The chain couples TRBV2 to TRBJ2-3, with 13 bases aligning to TRBD2. CDR1 and CDR2 from the germline V gene are SNHLY and FYNNEI. The CDR3 runs to 18 residues. J was trimmed by 1 base and V by 6 bases; bases with no gene match: 10. The CDR3 loop is CASRAQRTSGGRTDTQYF. In DNA, the CDR3 is TGTGCCAGCAGGGCCCAGCGGACTAGCGGGGGACGCACAGATACGCAGTATTTT. Full variable domain (remainder filled in from reference TRBV2 and TRBJ2-3): EPEVTQTPSHQVTQMGQEVILRCVPISNHLYFYWYRQILGQKVEFLVSFYNNEISEKSEIFDDQFSVERPDGSNFTLKIRSTKLEDSAMYFCASRAQRTSGGRTDTQYFGPGTRLTVL.

The chain couples TRBV4-3 to TRBJ1-1; the D gene is possibly TRBD1 (5 bases). The CDR3 loop spans 15 amino acids. Germline V CDR1 and CDR2: LGHNA, YSLEER. V lost 1 base and J 4 bases, leaving 13 bases between the germline ends. The CDR3 nucleotides read TGCGCCAGCAGCCAAGCTTCAACGGGGGTCACTGAAGCTTTCTTT. As protein: CASSQASTGVTEAFF.

CDR3 loop: CSVITPAERTDTQYF. CDR3 sequence (DNA): TGCAGCGTTATTACCCCGGCGGAGAGGACAGATACGCAGTATTTT. This rearrangement joins TRBV29-1 to TRBJ2-3; no reliable D call. Germline CDR1 is SQVTM and CDR2 is ANQGSEA. The CDR3 covers 15 residues. Trimming stripped 5 bases from V and 3 bases from J, with 18 bases between.

This clone occurred once. The J gene is TRBJ1-2, the V gene TRBV5-4, with unresolved D. CDR3 length equals 15 residues. Trimming removed 0 bases at V and 4 bases at J, with 13 bases between. In germline, CDR1 is SGHNT, CDR2 YYREEE (reference sequence). The CDR3 spells CASSLARVQSYGYTF. CDR3 DNA: TGTGCCAGCAGCTTGGCGAGGGTACAGAGCTATGGCTACACCTTC.

The J gene is TRBJ2-2, the V gene TRBV27; tentatively, D is TRBD2 (5 bases). Trimming took 8 bases from V and 6 from J, leaving 19 bases between them. This CDR3 has 15 residues. Looked up from germline, CDR1 is MNHEY and CDR2 is SMNVEV (reference sequence). The CDR3 loop is CASCEAVGVAGELFF. The CDR3 DNA reads TGTGCCAGCTGCGAAGCGGTTGGTGTGGCCGGGGAGCTGTTTTTT.

The V and J genes are TRBV7-2 and TRBJ2-4; weak D call: TRBD1 (6 bases). Between the trimmed V and J ends, which lost 5 bases and 6 bases, there was a span of 11 bases. Germline CDR1 and CDR2: SGHTA and FQGNSA. The CDR3 runs 13 residues. CDR3 DNA sequence: TGTGCCAGCAGCGCCGGGACACCAAACATTCAGTACTTC. Its translation: CASSAGTPNIQYF.

The rearrangement uses TRBV28 and TRBJ2-5; 8 bases are shared with TRBD2. Judging by the DNA end, TRBJ2-7 fits better; the J call may be wrong. CDR3 length: 16 residues. Per germline, CDR1 MDHEN and CDR2 SYDVKM. The CDR3 protein is CASSSPGTGGTYEQYF. CDR3 sequence (DNA): TGTGCCAGCAGTTCCCCTGGGACGGGAGGGACCTACGAGCAGTACTTC.

The chain combines TRBV6-6 with TRBJ2-2, with 8 bases lining up with TRBD2. CDR1 and CDR2 (germline): MNHNY, SVGAGI (reference sequence). Germline trimming cut 6 bases from V and 3 bases from J; bases unmatched to any gene: 6. This CDR3 is built from 15 residues. This CDR3 reads CASRDAGGHTGELFF. The CDR3 DNA follows: TGTGCCAGCAGAGACGCGGGGGGACACACCGGGGAGCTGTTTTTT.

The V gene is TRBV27, the J gene TRBJ1-4, with D perhaps matching TRBD1 (5 bases). V was shortened by 3 bases and J by 8 bases, with 13 bases between the two germline ends. This CDR3 spans 14 amino acids. CDR1 MNHEY and CDR2 SMNVEV come from the germline V gene (reference sequence). The CDR3 spells CASSFGGAGEKLFF. CDR3 nucleotides: TGTGCCAGCAGTTTCGGAGGGGCTGGAGAAAAACTGTTTTTT.

The V and J genes are TRBV6-6 and TRBJ1-2; the D is unclear. V lost 6 bases and J lost 3, with 17 bases in between. The CDR3 runs 15 residues. Germline values: CDR1 MNHNY, CDR2 SVGAGI (reference sequence). Here the CDR3 reads CASSPPAYTDYGYTF. As DNA, the CDR3 is TGTGCCAGCAGCCCACCAGCCTATACAGACTATGGCTACACCTTC.